This TCR beta chain was captured in a study of CD8 T cells in ankylosing spondylitis. This clonotype was found a few times. Its antigen is not known. Study observations and caveats: Characteristic of ankylosing spondylitis blood, it appeared, was a TCR beta motif comprising several highly homologous variants. Before this, some motif variants had been reported in reactive arthritis synovial fluid and blood.

TCR beta libraries were made by quantitative 5'-RACE with molecular barcodes. TCRdb fed the 5' RACE reads into MiXCR, producing one record per CDR3 protein. The data contain 290,000 or so distinct CDR3 sequences, roughly 20% of them seen just once; the ten biggest clones take up about 3.7%. The receptor's source is a female donor with ankylosing spondylitis or in good health (not recorded which). Sequenced: blood, either unsorted or a sorted T cell fraction (not recorded which).

The CDR3 nucleotides read TGCAGTGCGTATGCAGGGAGGGGATCCTACGAGCAGTACTTC. Protein: CSAYAGRGSYEQYF. The rearrangement uses TRBV20-1 and TRBJ2-7; 7 bases are a match to TRBD2. This CDR3 region has 14 residues. The germline gives CDR1 DFQATT, CDR2 SNEGSKA (reference sequence). With V trimmed by 6 bases and J by 1 base, 9 bases remained unmatched.